The 3 T cell receptor beta chains below come from one sample, sequenced in a study of blood T cells in healthy people across ages. Through a sample-barcoded 5' primer and a J-beta primer mix, a second PCR was run for roughly 7 to 11 cycles. TCRdb called the 5' RACE reads again in MiXCR, with one record for every CDR3 protein. The sample lists some 930,000 distinct CDR3 sequences, roughly 29% occurring once. This same sample was also taken into another study, of T cells of mothers and their children.

What was sequenced was blood. The source is a woman in her thirties or forties in good health.

This clonotype was recorded once. This chain connects TRBV5-1 to TRBJ2-7; D may be TRBD1 (6 bases). The CDR3 loop spans 14 amino acids. V lost 2 bases and J 4 bases, leaving 13 bases between the germline ends. The germline CDR1 and CDR2 sequences are SGHRS and YFSETQ. The CDR3 spells CASSFQGGIYEQYF. CDR3 nucleotide sequence: TGCGCCAGCAGCTTCCAAGGGGGAATATACGAGCAGTACTTC.

This clonotype was picked up a small number of times. The chain couples TRBV3-1 to TRBJ1-1, with D hard to call. Germline CDR1 LGHDT, CDR2 YNNKEL (reference sequence). This CDR3 spans 13 amino acids. Trimming stripped 3 bases from V and 7 bases from J, with 12 bases between. The CDR3 sequence is CASSQVGRDEAFF. The CDR3 nucleotides read TGTGCCAGCAGCCAGGTCGGACGTGATGAAGCTTTCTTT. Based on the CDR3 plus reference TRBV3-1 and TRBJ1-1, the full variable domain is DTAVSQTPKYLVTQMGNDKSIKCEQNLGHDTMYWYKQDSKKFLKIMFSYNNKELIINETVPNRFSPKSPDKAHLNLHINSLELGDSAVYFCASSQVGRDEAFFGQGTRLTVV.

About this clonotype: A clone one base away is much larger, so this may be a read error. V is TRBV28 and J is TRBJ2-3; the D gene could be TRBD1 or TRBD2 (5 bases each). CDR1 and CDR2 (germline): MDHEN, SYDVKM. The CDR3 runs to 15 residues. Here the CDR3 reads CASSLFAGSIDTQYF. CDR3 in DNA: TGTGCCAGCAGTTTATTCGCAGGGAGCATAGATACGCAGTATTTT.